The 31 T cell receptor beta chains listed next were all sequenced from one sample in a study of beta chain features in type 1 diabetes. Sequenced material consisted of expressed TCRB transcripts (all of the isolated RNA was reverse transcribed). This table comes from immunoSEQ multiplex PCR, and its TCRdb copy is limited to in-frame clones, with some not included. The sample consists of under 950,000 clones, roughly a sixth of them appearing once. Input material: naive CD4+ T cells from blood. These receptors came from a woman in her late teens or twenties in good health.

The chain uses TRBV7-8 and TRBJ2-7, with a possible D match to TRBD1 (7 bases). Germline V CDR1 and CDR2: SGHVS, FQNEAQ. There are 14 residues in the CDR3. V gave up 2 bases and J gave up 3 bases, with 11 bases separating them. The CDR3 bases are TGTGCCAGCAGCTTACTCCAGGGGGGCTACGAGCAGTACTTC. This gives the protein CASSLLQGGYEQYF.

Points on this clone: Other DNA sequences in the sample encode the same CDR3. The chain couples TRBV7-2 to TRBJ2-3; 11 bases match TRBD2. Germline loops: CDR1 SGHTA, CDR2 FQGNSA. The CDR3 loop spans 16 amino acids. V trimming: 2 bases; J trimming: 1 base; junction bases outside the gene matches: 2. CDR3 bases: TGTGCCAGCAGCTTAATAGCGGGGGGGGGCACAGATACGCAGTATTTT. Translated, it gives CASSLIAGGGTDTQYF.

This clone turned up a few times. The chain couples TRBV27 to TRBJ2-6; D unresolved. Deletions cut 7 bases from V and 2 bases from J, with 6 bases between. The germline V gene encodes CDR1 MNHEY and CDR2 SMNVEV (reference sequence). This CDR3 contains 13 residues. The CDR3 bases are TGTGCCAGCATTGGGGCTGGGGCCAACGTCCTGACTTTC. This translates into CASIGAGANVLTF.

This chain joins TRBV7-9 and TRBJ2-7; D gene unclear. The CDR3 loop spans 14 amino acids. Germline lookup yields CDR1 SEHNR and CDR2 FQNEAQ (reference sequence). Trimming shortened V by 5 bases and J by 4 bases, and 15 bases separated the two germline ends. The CDR3 region is CASSPRFDVYEQYF. CDR3 DNA: TGTGCCAGCAGCCCCCGGTTTGACGTTTACGAGCAGTACTTC.

This clone was counted between two and nine times. The identical CDR3 is also encoded by other nucleotide sequences in the sample. The genes are TRBV18 and TRBJ2-5; D gene ambiguous. Trimming pared 1 base from V and 3 bases from J, leaving 6 bases between. CDR3 length: 13 residues. Germline CDR1 and CDR2: KGHSH and LQKENI. The CDR3: CASSPRLEETQYF. The CDR3 coding sequence is TGTGCCAGCTCACCACGCCTGGAAGAGACCCAGTACTTC.

The V gene is TRBV19, the J gene TRBJ2-2; maybe TRBD1 (6 bases). Germline CDR1 LNHDA, CDR2 SQIVND (reference sequence). This CDR3 has 13 amino acids. V lost 4 bases and J lost 8, with 11 bases in between. CDR3 sequence: CASSTTGYGELFF. In DNA, the CDR3 is TGTGCCAGTAGTACGACAGGTTATGGGGAGCTGTTTTTT.

This clone has at least ten counts. The chain is built from TRBV19 and TRBJ2-1, with 9 bases lining up with TRBD2. CDR1 LNHDA and CDR2 SQIVND come from the germline V gene (reference sequence). This CDR3 spans 15 amino acids. V lost 6 bases, J lost 8 bases, and 11 bases stayed unmatched. The CDR3 loop reads CASSFGAGGEDEQFF. CDR3 DNA: TGTGCCAGTAGCTTCGGGGCGGGAGGGGAAGATGAGCAGTTCTTC.

This clone has a handful of counts. The genes are TRBV11-2 and TRBJ2-7; D may be TRBD1 (7 bases). Germline V CDR1 and CDR2: SGHAT, FQNNGV. The CDR3 is made up of 15 amino acids. Trimming cost V 1 base and J 3 bases, with 13 bases left between them. The CDR3 DNA is TGTGCCAGCAGCTTAGTTCAGGGGGGTATCTACGAGCAGTACTTC. This codes for CASSLVQGGIYEQYF. Variable domain in full (rest from reference TRBV11-2 and TRBJ2-7): EAGVAQSPRYKIIEKRQSVAFWCNPISGHATLYWYQQILGQGPKLLIQFQNNGVVDDSQLPKDRFSAERLKGVDSTLKIQPAKLEDSAVYLCASSLVQGGIYEQYFGPGTRLTVT.

This clone was counted a single time. The V call is TRBV7-9, the J call TRBJ2-7; D is ambiguous. This CDR3 is 14 amino acids long. V lost 3 bases, J lost 2 bases, and 11 bases lay in between. CDR1 is SEHNR, CDR2 FQNEAQ, per germline (reference sequence). The CDR3 DNA reads as TGTGCCAGCAGCTTCAGGCGCGGAGCCTACGAGCAGTACTTC. It yields the protein CASSFRRGAYEQYF. The variable domain in full, with the rest retrieved from reference TRBV7-9 and TRBJ2-7, is DTGVSQNPRHKITKRGQNVTFRCDPISEHNRLYWYRQTLGQGPEFLTYFQNEAQLEKSRLLSDRFSAERPKGSFSTLEIQRTEQGDSAMYLCASSFRRGAYEQYFGPGTRLTVT.

The chain links TRBV10-3 to TRBJ2-7; TRBD1 matches at 10 bases. J lost 6 bases, V lost 2 bases, and 7 bases had no gene match. The CDR3 runs to 15 residues. CDR1 and CDR2 from the germline V gene are ENHRY and SYGVKD. This CDR3 is CAISEPGTGVFEQYF. The CDR3 region has the DNA TGTGCCATCAGTGAGCCCGGGACAGGGGTTTTCGAGCAGTACTTC.

This clone appeared a few times. The chain has TRBV7-8 and TRBJ2-1; D uncertain. V was clipped by 4 bases and J by 2 bases, with 15 bases between them. The CDR3 runs to 16 residues. From germline, CDR1 is SGHVS and CDR2 FQNEAQ. In DNA, the CDR3 is TGTGCCAGCAGCTACCTAGGGCACGGCCCCTACAATGAGCAGTTCTTC. This translates into CASSYLGHGPYNEQFF.

The V call is TRBV28, the J call TRBJ2-7, with a tentative D call TRBD2 (5 bases). Germline values: CDR1 MDHEN, CDR2 SYDVKM. CDR3 length: 16 residues. Trimming took off 7 bases at V and 0 bases at J, with 19 bases between the two ends. The CDR3 nucleotides are TGTGCCAGCACCAACCATCCTAGTAGCGTCTCCTACGAGCAGTACTTC. Encoded protein: CASTNHPSSVSYEQYF. The whole variable domain, filled in from reference TRBV28 and TRBJ2-7, reads DVKVTQSSRYLVKRTGEKVFLECVQDMDHENMFWYRQDPGLGLRLIYFSYDVKMKEKGDIPEGYSVSREKKERFSLILESASTNQTSMYLCASTNHPSSVSYEQYFGPGTRLTVT.

CDR3 coding DNA: TGTGCCACCAGCAGAGATTTAATTCGGGGGGCAACTAATGAAAAACTGTTTTTT. It codes for CATSRDLIRGATNEKLFF. The chain employs TRBV15 and TRBJ1-4, with D perhaps matching TRBD1 (5 bases). Germline V gene sequence: CDR1 LNHNV, CDR2 YYDKDF (reference sequence). This CDR3 has 18 amino acids. Trimming stripped 0 bases from V and 0 bases from J, with 14 bases between.

CDR3 coding DNA: TGCGCCAGCAGTTTGTGGGACCCACAAGAGACCCAGTACTTC. It specifies CASSLWDPQETQYF. The gene calls are TRBV5-1 and TRBJ2-5; TRBD1 or TRBD2 may be the D gene (5 bases each). The V end lost 5 bases, the J end lost 2 bases, and 13 bases lay between the germline ends. Germline CDR1 is SGHRS and CDR2 is YFSETQ. The CDR3 has 14 amino acids.

Details on this clone: This specimen includes other DNA sequences encoding the same CDR3. The V and J genes are TRBV18 and TRBJ2-1, with TRBD1 identical over 11 bases. This CDR3 contains 15 residues. The germline gives CDR1 KGHSH, CDR2 LQKENI. Trimming took 5 bases from V and 6 from J; bases not matched to a gene: 6. CDR3 DNA: TGTGCCAGCTCAAGGACAGGGGGCGTTGGCAATGAGCAGTTCTTC. Translated, it gives CASSRTGGVGNEQFF.

This clone came up a few times. The gene calls are TRBV4-3 and TRBJ1-2; no firm D call. Trimming removed 0 bases from V and 4 bases from J, with 9 bases in between. The CDR3 runs to 14 residues. Germline V gene data show CDR1 as LGHNA and CDR2 as YSLEER. CDR3 residues: CASSQEDWAYGYTF. DNA of the CDR3: TGCGCCAGCAGCCAAGAAGACTGGGCCTATGGCTACACCTTC.

The V call is TRBV28, the J call TRBJ2-3; D ambiguous. V shed 4 bases and J shed 7 bases, with 9 bases lying between them. Germline V CDR1 and CDR2: MDHEN, SYDVKM. This CDR3 has 12 amino acids. The CDR3 nucleotides read TGTGCCAGCAGTTCCCAGCTGTATACGCAGTATTTT. It is translated as CASSSQLYTQYF.

The V call is TRBV4-1, the J call TRBJ2-5, with D maybe TRBD1 (6 bases). The V end lost 0 bases, the J end lost 4 bases, and 9 bases lay between the germline ends. CDR1 is MGHRA, CDR2 YSYEKL, per germline. This CDR3 contains 14 residues. The CDR3 loop is CASSQDVGGETQYF. The CDR3 nucleotides read TGCGCCAGCAGCCAAGATGTAGGGGGAGAGACCCAGTACTTC.

The rearrangement joins TRBV6-5 to TRBJ1-5, with a tentative D call TRBD1 (5 bases). Germline V gives CDR1 MNHEY, CDR2 SVGAGI. Trimming left V 7 bases short and J 1 base short, with 14 bases between. This CDR3 region has 15 residues. CDR3 DNA: TGTGCCAGCAAGTTGAGGGGCGTAAGCAATCAGCCCCAGCATTTT. Translated, it gives CASKLRGVSNQPQHF.

The rearrangement links TRBV9 to TRBJ2-5; 8 positions match TRBD1. The CDR3 contains 16 residues. From germline, CDR1 is SGDLS and CDR2 YYNGEE. V dropped 2 bases and J dropped 1; count of bases not matched to a gene: 7. The CDR3 DNA reads as TGTGCCAGCAGCGTCGGGCAGGGGGCCGGCCAAGAGACCCAGTACTTC. Translating gives CASSVGQGAGQETQYF. Based on the CDR3 plus reference TRBV9 and TRBJ2-5, the full variable domain is DSGVTQTPKHLITATGQRVTLRCSPRSGDLSVYWYQQSLDQGLQFLIQYYNGEERAKGNILERFSAQQFPDLHSELNLSSLELGDSALYFCASSVGQGAGQETQYFGPGTRLLVL.

The genes are TRBV13 and TRBJ1-1; D perhaps matches TRBD1 (5 bases). V lost 3 bases and J 1 base, leaving 12 bases between the germline ends. CDR3 length: 15 residues. Germline CDR1 reads PRHDT; CDR2 reads FYEKMQ (reference sequence). In DNA, the CDR3 is TGTGCCAGCAGCTTGGGGGTCTATGGGAACACTGAAGCTTTCTTT. Amino acid sequence: CASSLGVYGNTEAFF. Together with reference TRBV13 and TRBJ1-1, the CDR3 gives the full variable domain: AAGVIQSPRHLIKEKRETATLKCYPIPRHDTVYWYQQGPGQDPQFLISFYEKMQSDKGSIPDRFSAQQFSDYHSELNMSSLELGDSALYFCASSLGVYGNTEAFFGQGTRLTVV.

This clone has just a few counts. This chain joins TRBV6-6 and TRBJ1-1, with D hard to call. CDR1 MNHNY and CDR2 SVGAGI come from the germline V gene (reference sequence). The CDR3 is made up of 15 amino acids. V gave up 5 bases and J gave up 1 base, with 14 bases separating them. The CDR3 reads CASSLWFMANTEAFF. Written as DNA, the CDR3 is TGTGCCAGCAGTCTTTGGTTTATGGCGAACACTGAAGCTTTCTTT.

J is TRBJ2-7 and V is TRBV15; TRBD2 aligns across 9 bases. V shed 1 base, J shed 4 bases, and the junction held 5 bases outside the gene matches. CDR1 and CDR2 from the germline V gene are LNHNV and YYDKDF (reference sequence). The CDR3 totals 15 residues. CDR3 in DNA: TGTGCCACCAGCAGAGGTAACCTAGCGGGGTACGAGCAGTACTTC. Translated: CATSRGNLAGYEQYF.

The J gene is TRBJ1-5, the V gene TRBV28; TRBD1 might be the D (5 bases). This CDR3 has 12 amino acids. Trimming left V 5 bases short and J 10 bases short, with 12 bases between. Germline V gene lookup returns CDR1 MDHEN and CDR2 SYDVKM. CDR3 sequence: CASSPGKVPQHF. The CDR3 nucleotides read TGTGCCAGCAGTCCAGGGAAGGTCCCCCAGCATTTT.

The chain recombines TRBV7-9 with TRBJ2-1; D possibly corresponds to TRBD2 (6 bases). The germline V and J ends were trimmed by 5 bases and 1 base, with 9 bases remaining between them. Germline lookup yields CDR1 SEHNR and CDR2 FQNEAQ (reference sequence). The CDR3 spans 14 residues. CDR3 sequence (DNA): TGTGCCAGCAGCCGCGGGGATTCCTACAATGAGCAGTTCTTC. This translates into CASSRGDSYNEQFF.

This clone was counted between two and nine times. This rearrangement joins TRBV5-4 to TRBJ2-7; 7 bases are a match to TRBD1. V shed 0 bases and J 3 bases; nucleotides not matched to a gene: 6. Per the germline V gene, CDR1 is SGHNT and CDR2 is YYREEE (reference sequence). This CDR3 is 15 amino acids long. DNA for the CDR3: TGTGCCAGCAGCTTGGGGCTGACAGGGTACTACGAGCAGTACTTC. Translated, it gives CASSLGLTGYYEQYF.

The V gene is TRBV19, the J gene TRBJ2-5; 10 bases match TRBD1. The germline V gene encodes CDR1 LNHDA and CDR2 SQIVND (reference sequence). The V and J ends lost 5 bases and 4 bases, in that order; junction bases with no gene match: 10. The CDR3 length is 16 residues. The CDR3 sequence: CASSPRDRGGVETQYF. For the CDR3, the DNA is TGTGCCAGTAGTCCCCGGGACAGGGGAGGGGTAGAGACCCAGTACTTC. The whole variable domain, remainder taken from reference TRBV19 and TRBJ2-5, is DGGITQSPKYLFRKEGQNVTLSCEQNLNHDAMYWYRQDPGQGLRLIYYSQIVNDFQKGDIAEGYSVSREKKESFPLTVTSAQKNPTAFYLCASSPRDRGGVETQYFGPGTRLLVL.

V and J are TRBV5-1 and TRBJ2-5; tentatively, D is TRBD1 (6 bases). V was trimmed by 4 bases and J by 7 bases, leaving 20 bases between them. In germline, CDR1 is SGHRS, CDR2 YFSETQ. The CDR3 has 15 residues. The CDR3 nucleotides read TGCGCCAGCAGCATCAGACCAGGGGAATGGAGGACCCAGTACTTC. It codes for CASSIRPGEWRTQYF.

This rearrangement joins TRBV5-1 to TRBJ2-1; D gene uncertain. Trimming pared 4 bases from V and 0 bases from J, leaving 11 bases between. Germline assignment: CDR1 SGHRS and CDR2 YFSETQ. CDR3 length: 15 amino acids. Here the CDR3 DNA reads TGCGCCAGCAGCCTAAGTCCGGGCTCCTACAATGAGCAGTTCTTC. As protein: CASSLSPGSYNEQFF. The whole variable domain, remainder taken from reference TRBV5-1 and TRBJ2-1, is KAGVTQTPRYLIKTRGQQVTLSCSPISGHRSVSWYQQTPGQGLQFLFEYFSETQRNKGNFPGRFSGRQFSNSRSEMNVSTLELGDSALYLCASSLSPGSYNEQFFGPGTRLTVL.

This clone was counted between two and nine times. This chain uses TRBV7-2 with TRBJ2-7; D unresolved. The CDR3 loop spans 14 amino acids. Germline V gene data show CDR1 as SGHTA and CDR2 as FQGNSA. V was clipped by 1 base and J by 3 bases, with 10 bases between them. The CDR3, as DNA: TGTGCCAGCAGCTTAGATCCCCGTGGCTACGAGCAGTACTTC. This codes for CASSLDPRGYEQYF.

The V gene is TRBV18, the J gene TRBJ1-2; D gene ambiguous. V lost 3 bases, J lost 5 bases, and 16 bases lay in between. Germline CDR1 and CDR2: KGHSH and LQKENI. This CDR3 region has 15 residues. The CDR3 protein is CASSPTSGSGYGYTF. DNA of the CDR3: TGTGCCAGCTCACCGACCAGCGGGTCGGGTTATGGCTACACCTTC.